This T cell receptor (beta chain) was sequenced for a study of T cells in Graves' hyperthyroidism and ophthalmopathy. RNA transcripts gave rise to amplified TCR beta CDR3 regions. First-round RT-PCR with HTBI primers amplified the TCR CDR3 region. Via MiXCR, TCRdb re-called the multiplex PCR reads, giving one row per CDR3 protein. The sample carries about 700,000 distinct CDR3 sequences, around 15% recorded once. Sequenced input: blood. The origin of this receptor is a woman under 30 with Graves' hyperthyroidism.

Written as DNA, the CDR3 is TGTGCCAGCGGCCTACGGTCCTGGGGCGGGCAGTACTTC. Residues: CASGLRSWGGQYF. The chain couples TRBV12-3 or TRBV12-4 to TRBJ2-7, with D possibly matching TRBD1 (5 bases). The ends were cut back, 8 bases at V and 9 bases at J, with 20 bases in the middle. This CDR3 contains 13 residues.